This T cell receptor (beta chain) was observed in a study of regulatory T cells in long-lasting Graves disease. About this clonotype: Its specificity is unknown.

The CDR3 spans 12 residues. V lost 8 bases and J 5 bases, leaving 12 bases between the germline ends. Germline assignment: CDR1 ENHRY and CDR2 SYGVKD. Library construction for TCR beta used iRepertoire HTBI primers and Arm-PCR of CDR3 regions. Each CDR3 protein gets one entry after TCRdb re-called the multiplex PCR reads with MiXCR. Of about 430,000 distinct CDR3 sequences listed, approximately 22% are singletons. Study conclusions and caveats: A greater number of public clonotypes (about 2,900) was shared by persistent patients than by new patients (just over 950). Patients with persistent disease showed a bias toward TRBV28, TRBJ1-2 and TRBJ2-5. Owing to a sample size that was small, accuracy may have been reduced.

Described time point: persistent/refractory GD, antithyroid drugs over 5 years with positive TRAb. Extracted PBMC RNA gave rise to the TCR library. Sequences were derived from peripheral blood mononuclear cells (PBMCs), sampled when the disease was refractory, from a patient treated with antithyroid drugs. The receptor was isolated from a female donor with Graves disease. The chain recombines TRBV10-3 with TRBJ1-1; D might be TRBD1 (5 bases). CDR3 nucleotides: TGTGCCATCGGGGACGGGATGACTGAAGCTTTCTTT. It is translated as CAIGDGMTEAFF.